The 14 T cell receptor beta chains below all came from one sample that was sequenced in a study of shared clonotypes between healthy human individuals. Some clones are missing from TCRdb's copy, which holds only in-frame ones; the method was immunoSEQ multiplex PCR. The profile covers a few million clones, with approximately 90% appearing a single time and over 0.12% taken by the ten largest. Sequencing was done on a sample of naive CD4+ T cells sorted from blood. The sample's subset: CD45RA+ positively selected. All receptors come from a man aged 18 to 30 in good health.

The chain uses TRBV5-8 and TRBJ1-5; D not certain. Trimming shortened V by 2 bases and J by 6 bases, and 12 bases separated the two germline ends. CDR1 and CDR2 from the germline V gene are SGHTS and YDEGEE. This CDR3 is built from 14 residues. The CDR3 bases are TGTGCCAGCAGCTTCCGGACCGCCGGTCAGCCCCAGCATTTT. Amino acids: CASSFRTAGQPQHF. Looking up the rest from reference TRBV5-8 and TRBJ1-5 gives the full variable domain: EAGVTQSPTHLIKTRGQQATLRCSPISGHTSVYWYQQALGLGLQFLLWYDEGEERNRGNFPPRFSGRQFPNYSSELNVNALELEDSALYLCASSFRTAGQPQHFGDGTRLSIL.

CDR3 sequence reads: CASSSTGGGWNTEAFF. CDR3 in DNA: TGTGCCAGCAGCTCCACAGGGGGTGGGTGGAACACTGAAGCTTTCTTT. This chain joins TRBV5-6 and TRBJ1-1; 8 nucleotides match TRBD1. V lost 3 bases to trimming and J lost 1 base; unmatched junction nucleotides: 8. This CDR3 is 16 amino acids long. Looked up from germline, CDR1 is SGHDT and CDR2 is YYEEEE.

The chain couples TRBV5-1 to TRBJ2-7; D possibly matches TRBD1 or TRBD2 (5 bases each). V dropped 4 bases and J dropped 3 bases, with 14 bases sitting between them. Per the germline V gene, CDR1 is SGHRS and CDR2 is YFSETQ. The CDR3 contains 14 residues. CDR3 amino acids: CASSEAGTIYEQYF. CDR3 DNA sequence: TGCGCCAGCAGCGAAGCCGGGACCATCTACGAGCAGTACTTC.

The rearrangement uses TRBV6-5 and TRBJ2-7; no clear D. CDR1 and CDR2 from the germline V gene are MNHEY and SVGAGI. The V end lost 5 bases, the J end lost 2 bases, and 16 bases lay between the germline ends. The CDR3 consists of 15 residues. The CDR3 sequence is CASSPSYPRTYEQYF. In nucleotides, the CDR3 is TGTGCCAGCAGTCCCTCCTACCCCCGAACCTACGAGCAGTACTTC.

This chain connects TRBV19 to TRBJ1-2, with TRBD1 identical over 7 bases. In germline, CDR1 is LNHDA, CDR2 SQIVND (reference sequence). The CDR3 spans 14 residues. V lost 7 bases and J lost 5; bases outside the gene matches: 10. This CDR3 reads CASTWGDRAYGYTF. The CDR3 DNA reads TGTGCCAGTACCTGGGGGGACAGAGCGTATGGCTACACCTTC.

A word on this clone: Other DNA sequences within the sample encode an identical CDR3. The J gene is TRBJ2-7, the V gene TRBV19; 8 nucleotides match TRBD1. V dropped 4 bases and J dropped 3; count of bases not matched to a gene: 2. The germline V gene encodes CDR1 LNHDA and CDR2 SQIVND (reference sequence). The CDR3 has 13 amino acids. CDR3 region: CASSTGQGYEQYF. The DNA of the CDR3 is TGTGCCAGTAGTACCGGACAGGGCTACGAGCAGTACTTC.

The count of this clone is one. CDR3 residues: CASRPLAGGPPDSTDTQYF. CDR3 DNA sequence: TGTGCCAGTAGACCCCTAGCGGGGGGACCTCCCGATAGCACAGATACGCAGTATTTT. This rearrangement joins TRBV19 to TRBJ2-3; 11 positions agree with TRBD2. Germline V gene sequence: CDR1 LNHDA, CDR2 SQIVND (reference sequence). Trimming at V came to 6 bases and at J to 0 bases, leaving 14 bases not matched to a gene. The CDR3 totals 19 residues.

The gene calls are TRBV19 and TRBJ2-7; no firm D call. Trimming left V 5 bases short and J 0 bases short, with 5 bases between. The CDR3 extends over 12 amino acids. Germline CDR1 LNHDA, CDR2 SQIVND (reference sequence). CDR3 nucleotides: TGTGCCAGTAGTCTGAGCTCCTACGAGCAGTACTTC. It codes for CASSLSSYEQYF. Full variable domain (remainder filled in from reference TRBV19 and TRBJ2-7): DGGITQSPKYLFRKEGQNVTLSCEQNLNHDAMYWYRQDPGQGLRLIYYSQIVNDFQKGDIAEGYSVSREKKESFPLTVTSAQKNPTAFYLCASSLSSYEQYFGPGTRLTVT.

The chain uses TRBV2 and TRBJ2-2; no firm D call. V was shortened by 7 bases and J by 0 bases, with 6 bases between the two germline ends. The CDR3 consists of 13 residues. Looked up from germline, CDR1 is SNHLY and CDR2 is FYNNEI. The CDR3 DNA reads as TGTGCCAGCAAACCCGCGAACACCGGGGAGCTGTTTTTT. Translation gives CASKPANTGELFF.

The chain is built from TRBV6-5 and TRBJ1-6; D ambiguous. Germline CDR1 reads MNHEY; CDR2 reads SVGAGI. With 5 bases removed from V and 10 bases from J, the gap between germline ends came to 15 bases. The CDR3 spans 14 residues. DNA of the CDR3: TGTGCCAGCAGTGGCCACACCGAGGGCTCACCCCTCCACTTT. As protein: CASSGHTEGSPLHF.

The rearrangement uses TRBV28 and TRBJ2-6, with 7 bases matching TRBD1. V lost 4 bases to trimming and J lost 2 bases; unmatched junction nucleotides: 8. The CDR3 covers 17 residues. CDR1 and CDR2 (germline): MDHEN, SYDVKM. This chain's CDR3 is CASSWDSRVPGANVLTF. CDR3 nucleotides: TGTGCCAGCAGTTGGGACAGCAGAGTCCCTGGGGCCAACGTCCTGACTTTC.

This chain links TRBV18 with TRBJ1-4; D is possibly TRBD1 (5 bases). This CDR3 has 14 residues. The germline gives CDR1 KGHSH, CDR2 LQKENI. The V and J ends lost 3 bases and 8 bases respectively, with 13 bases between them. Here the CDR3 reads CASSPRGAREKLFF. The CDR3 bases are TGTGCCAGCTCACCCCGAGGGGCTCGCGAAAAACTGTTTTTT.

V gene TRBV11-2 combines with J gene TRBJ2-2, with 7 positions matching TRBD1. The CDR3 totals 13 residues. Germline V lookup: CDR1 SGHAT, CDR2 FQNNGV. The ends lost 9 bases at V and 4 bases at J; junction bases unmatched: 5. This CDR3 reads CASRDRTTGELFF. As DNA, the CDR3 is TGTGCCAGTAGGGACAGAACCACCGGGGAGCTGTTTTTT.

The rearrangement links TRBV5-4 to TRBJ2-4; 10 nucleotides align to TRBD2. V shed 3 bases and J 2 bases; nucleotides not matched to a gene: 2. CDR3 length: 15 residues. Germline V gives CDR1 SGHNT, CDR2 YYREEE (reference sequence). CDR3 sequence reads: CASSSGLAPKNIQYF. The CDR3 bases are TGTGCCAGCAGCTCGGGACTAGCGCCCAAAAACATTCAGTACTTC.